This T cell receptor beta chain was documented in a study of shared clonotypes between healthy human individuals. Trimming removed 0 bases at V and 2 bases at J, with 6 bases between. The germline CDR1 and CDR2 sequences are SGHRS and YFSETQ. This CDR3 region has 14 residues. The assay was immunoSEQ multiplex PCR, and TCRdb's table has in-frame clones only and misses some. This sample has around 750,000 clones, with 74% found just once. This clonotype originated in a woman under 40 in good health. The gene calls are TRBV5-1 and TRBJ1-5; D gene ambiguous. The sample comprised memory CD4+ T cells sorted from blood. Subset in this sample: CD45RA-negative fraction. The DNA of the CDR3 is TGCGCCAGCAGCTTGGGGTCAGGCAATCAGCCCCAGCATTTT. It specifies CASSLGSGNQPQHF.